This T cell receptor beta chain was found in a study of cytomegalovirus exposure and HLA in healthy donors. This clone is a singleton in its sample. 60 Vbeta and 13 Jbeta primers were used in PCR. Clones were read by immunoSEQ multiplex PCR, and TCRdb kept only the in-frame ones, dropping some. Of about 160,000 clones listed, around 77% are singletons. This CDR3 spans 24 amino acids. Losses at the gene ends were 6 bases for V and 0 bases for J; bases not matched to a gene: 27. Per the germline V gene, CDR1 is LNHDA and CDR2 is SQIVND (reference sequence). Among the donors, all were healthy bone marrow donors.

The V gene is TRBV19, the J gene TRBJ2-3, with 13 bases lining up with TRBD2. The sequenced sample was PBMCs. The TCR was taken from a man over 45 in good health and CMV-seropositive. This chain's CDR3 is CASSDPRLVGRLAGGPLSTDTQYF. The CDR3 nucleotides read TGTGCCAGTAGCGATCCCCGCCTTGTGGGGCGACTAGCGGGGGGCCCACTTAGCACAGATACGCAGTATTTT.